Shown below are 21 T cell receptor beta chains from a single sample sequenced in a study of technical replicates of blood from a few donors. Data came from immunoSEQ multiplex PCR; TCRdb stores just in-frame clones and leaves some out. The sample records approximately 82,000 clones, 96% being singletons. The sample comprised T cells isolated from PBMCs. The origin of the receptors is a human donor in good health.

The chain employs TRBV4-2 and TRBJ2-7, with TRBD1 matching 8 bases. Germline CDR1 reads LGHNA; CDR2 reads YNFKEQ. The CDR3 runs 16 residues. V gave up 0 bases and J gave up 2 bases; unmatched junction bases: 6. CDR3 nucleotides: TGTGCCAGCAGCCAAGATGGGACAGGCAACACCTACGAGCAGTACTTC. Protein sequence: CASSQDGTGNTYEQYF.

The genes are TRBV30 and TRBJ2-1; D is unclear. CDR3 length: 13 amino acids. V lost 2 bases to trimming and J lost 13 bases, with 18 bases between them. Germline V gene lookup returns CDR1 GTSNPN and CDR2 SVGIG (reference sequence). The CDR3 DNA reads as TGTGCCTGGAGTTCCTCCCGAGCCCTCCACCAGTTCTTC. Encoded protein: CAWSSSRALHQFF.

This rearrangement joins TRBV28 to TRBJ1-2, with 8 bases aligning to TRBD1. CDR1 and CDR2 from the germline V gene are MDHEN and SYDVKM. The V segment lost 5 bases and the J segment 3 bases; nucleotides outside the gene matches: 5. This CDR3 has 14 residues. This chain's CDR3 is CASSGQGGYYGYTF. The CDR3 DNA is TGTGCCAGCAGTGGACAGGGAGGTTACTATGGCTACACCTTC.

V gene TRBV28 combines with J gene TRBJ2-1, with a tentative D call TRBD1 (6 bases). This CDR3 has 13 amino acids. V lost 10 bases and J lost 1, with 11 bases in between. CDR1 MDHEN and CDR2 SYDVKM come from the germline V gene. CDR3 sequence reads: CATGTPSYNEQFF. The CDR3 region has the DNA TGTGCCACCGGGACACCTTCCTACAATGAGCAGTTCTTC.

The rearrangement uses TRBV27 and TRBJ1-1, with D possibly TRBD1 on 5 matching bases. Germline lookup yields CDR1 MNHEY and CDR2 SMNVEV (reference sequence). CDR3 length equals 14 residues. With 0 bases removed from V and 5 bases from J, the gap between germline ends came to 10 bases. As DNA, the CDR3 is TGTGCCAGCAGTTTATCAGGACAAGGAACTGAAGCTTTCTTT. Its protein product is CASSLSGQGTEAFF.

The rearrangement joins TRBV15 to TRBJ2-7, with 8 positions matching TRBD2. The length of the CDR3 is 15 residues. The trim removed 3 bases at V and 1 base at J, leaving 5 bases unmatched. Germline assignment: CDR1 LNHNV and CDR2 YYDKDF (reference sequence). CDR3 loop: CATSSGLAGSYEQYF. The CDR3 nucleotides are TGTGCCACCAGCAGTGGGCTAGCGGGTTCCTACGAGCAGTACTTC.

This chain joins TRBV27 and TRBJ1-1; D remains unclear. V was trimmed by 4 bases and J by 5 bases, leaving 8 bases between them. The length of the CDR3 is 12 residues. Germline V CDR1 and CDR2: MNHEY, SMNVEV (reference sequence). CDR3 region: CASSSGWTEAFF. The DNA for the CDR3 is TGTGCCAGCAGTTCAGGATGGACTGAAGCTTTCTTT.

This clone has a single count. The CDR3: CASTGTAENTEAFF. The CDR3 coding sequence is TGTGCCAGCACAGGGACAGCCGAGAACACTGAAGCTTTCTTT. V is TRBV2 and J is TRBJ1-1; 7 nucleotides align to TRBD1. Germline CDR1 SNHLY, CDR2 FYNNEI. This CDR3 contains 14 residues. V shed 7 bases and J 1 base; nucleotides not matched to a gene: 6. Together with reference TRBV2 and TRBJ1-1, the CDR3 gives the full variable domain: EPEVTQTPSHQVTQMGQEVILRCVPISNHLYFYWYRQILGQKVEFLVSFYNNEISEKSEIFDDQFSVERPDGSNFTLKIRSTKLEDSAMYFCASTGTAENTEAFFGQGTRLTVV.

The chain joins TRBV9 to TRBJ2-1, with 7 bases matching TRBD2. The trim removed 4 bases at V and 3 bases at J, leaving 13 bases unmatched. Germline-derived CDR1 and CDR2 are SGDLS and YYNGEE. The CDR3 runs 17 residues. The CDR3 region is CASSPQTSLTFYNEQFF. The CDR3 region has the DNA TGTGCCAGCAGCCCCCAGACTAGCCTTACCTTCTACAATGAGCAGTTCTTC.

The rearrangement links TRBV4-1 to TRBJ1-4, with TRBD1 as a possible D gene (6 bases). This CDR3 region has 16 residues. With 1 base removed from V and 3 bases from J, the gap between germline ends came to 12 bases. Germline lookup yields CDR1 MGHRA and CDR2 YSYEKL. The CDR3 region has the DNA TGCGCCAGCAGCCAAGGAAACAGGGTGGCTAATGAAAAACTGTTTTTT. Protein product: CASSQGNRVANEKLFF.

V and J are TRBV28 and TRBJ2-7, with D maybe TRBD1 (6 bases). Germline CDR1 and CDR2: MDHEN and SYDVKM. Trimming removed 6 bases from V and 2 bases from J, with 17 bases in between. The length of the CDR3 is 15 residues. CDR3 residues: CASSPAGARTYEQYF. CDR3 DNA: TGTGCCAGCAGCCCTGCAGGGGCGAGAACCTACGAGCAGTACTTC.

The CDR3 bases are TGTGCCAGCAGTCAAAGGACTAGCGGGAGGTCCGGCAATGAGCAGTTCTTC. Translating it yields CASSQRTSGRSGNEQFF. This sequence joins TRBV27 and TRBJ2-1; TRBD2 aligns across 14 bases. Looked up from germline, CDR1 is MNHEY and CDR2 is SMNVEV (reference sequence). The CDR3 contains 17 residues. J was trimmed by 6 bases and V by 5 bases; bases with no gene match: 9.

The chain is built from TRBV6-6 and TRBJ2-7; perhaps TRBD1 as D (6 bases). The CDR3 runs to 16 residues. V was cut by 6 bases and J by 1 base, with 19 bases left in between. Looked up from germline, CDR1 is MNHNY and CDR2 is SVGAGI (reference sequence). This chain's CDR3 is CASRQDDRRPSYEQYF. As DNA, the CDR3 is TGTGCCAGCAGACAAGATGACAGGCGGCCATCCTACGAGCAGTACTTC.

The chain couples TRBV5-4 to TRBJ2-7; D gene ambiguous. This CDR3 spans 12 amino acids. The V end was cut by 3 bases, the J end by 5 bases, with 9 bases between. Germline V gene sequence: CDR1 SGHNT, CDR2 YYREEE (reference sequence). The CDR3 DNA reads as TGTGCCAGCAGCTCGAGCCTGAACGAGCAGTACTTC. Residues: CASSSSLNEQYF.

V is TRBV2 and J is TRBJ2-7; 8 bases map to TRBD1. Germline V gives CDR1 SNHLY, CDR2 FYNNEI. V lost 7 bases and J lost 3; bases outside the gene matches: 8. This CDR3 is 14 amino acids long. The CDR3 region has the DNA TGTGCCAGCACGAGGACAGGGTCCCGCTACGAGCAGTACTTC. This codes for CASTRTGSRYEQYF.

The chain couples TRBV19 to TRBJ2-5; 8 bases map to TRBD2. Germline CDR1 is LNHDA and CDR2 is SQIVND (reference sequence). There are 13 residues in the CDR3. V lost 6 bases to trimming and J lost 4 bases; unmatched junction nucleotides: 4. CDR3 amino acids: CASSGGAGETQYF. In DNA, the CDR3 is TGTGCCAGTAGCGGGGGGGCAGGAGAGACCCAGTACTTC.

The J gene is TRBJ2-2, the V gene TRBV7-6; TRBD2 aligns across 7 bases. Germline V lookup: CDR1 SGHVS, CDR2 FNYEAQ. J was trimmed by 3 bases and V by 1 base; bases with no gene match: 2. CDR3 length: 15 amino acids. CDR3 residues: CASSLVAGDTGELFF. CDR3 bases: TGTGCCAGCAGCTTAGTTGCGGGGGACACCGGGGAGCTGTTTTTT.

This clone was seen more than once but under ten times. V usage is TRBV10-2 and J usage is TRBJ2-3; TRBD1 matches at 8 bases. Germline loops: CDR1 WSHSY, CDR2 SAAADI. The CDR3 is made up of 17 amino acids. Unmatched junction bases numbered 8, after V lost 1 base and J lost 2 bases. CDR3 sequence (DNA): TGCGCCAGCAGTGAGTTGGCAGGGGGCGCCTTCACAGATACGCAGTATTTT. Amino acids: CASSELAGGAFTDTQYF.

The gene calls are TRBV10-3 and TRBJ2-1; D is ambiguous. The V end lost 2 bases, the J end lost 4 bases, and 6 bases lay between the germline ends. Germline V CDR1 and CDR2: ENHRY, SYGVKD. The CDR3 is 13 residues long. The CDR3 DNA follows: TGTGCCATCAGTGAGAAGACTTACAATGAGCAGTTCTTC. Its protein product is CAISEKTYNEQFF.

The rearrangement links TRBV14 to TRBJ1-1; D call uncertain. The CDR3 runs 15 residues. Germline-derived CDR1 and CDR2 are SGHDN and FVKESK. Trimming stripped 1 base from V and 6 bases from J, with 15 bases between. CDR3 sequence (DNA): TGTGCCAGCAGCCAAGTTCCGGGAGAGCTGTCTGAAGCTTTCTTT. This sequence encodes CASSQVPGELSEAFF.

The DNA of the CDR3 is TGTGCCAGCAGTGCCATGGACAGACTTTACTACGAGCAGTACTTC. Its translation: CASSAMDRLYYEQYF. The V call is TRBV28, the J call TRBJ2-7; the D gene is possibly TRBD1 (6 bases). Trimming shortened V by 5 bases and J by 3 bases, and 17 bases separated the two germline ends. This CDR3 comprises 15 residues. The germline V gene encodes CDR1 MDHEN and CDR2 SYDVKM. The full variable domain, completed using reference TRBV28 and TRBJ2-7, is DVKVTQSSRYLVKRTGEKVFLECVQDMDHENMFWYRQDPGLGLRLIYFSYDVKMKEKGDIPEGYSVSREKKERFSLILESASTNQTSMYLCASSAMDRLYYEQYFGPGTRLTVT.